This T cell receptor beta chain derives from a study of shared clonotypes between healthy human individuals (dated by TCRdb to 2020 to 2021). Regarding the research as a whole: The cohort included three men and a couple of women between 18 and 49 years of age. Leukapheresis yielded between about 0.8 and 9.5 billion PBMCs per donor. Per donor, three plates each were used for CD4 naive and CD4 memory, two for CD8 naive, and one for CD8 memory. To estimate repertoire size and how much clonotype sharing occurs between individuals, the study deeply sequenced the blood TCR repertoires of about five healthy adults. To increase sequencing depth and limit assay-specific biases, different laboratories used diverse techniques to prepare libraries and sequence TCR repertoires. General findings and caveats noted by the study authors: Incomplete sequencing was indicated by rarefaction of sorted-subset datasets, despite the large sequencing depth. Across four donors, roughly 5.4% of naive CD4, approximately 3.6% of naive CD8, about 2.3% of memory CD4, and around 0.4% of memory CD8 clonotypes were shared. Pairwise subsampling led to the expectation that sequencing depth would affect the degree of clonotype sharing among donors. Higher generation probabilities were observed for clonotypes shared by all four sorted-subset donors than for non-shared clonotypes. Larger estimated clonotype richness was generally found for naive subsets than for memory subsets. The small number of donors limited the genetic and exposure-history diversity represented. Only blood was sampled, and tissue TCR repertoires likely differ from those in blood.

Turning to this clone: Its binding antigen is unknown. The record has no base qualities; no much larger clone is one base away.

Using the deep immunoSEQ assay, TCR CDR3 regions were amplified from genomic DNA by multiplex PCR. Extracted genomic DNA from each cell subset was distributed evenly across all wells of several immunoSEQ 96-well plates, and each plate was treated as a replicate. Each replicate PCR for sorted subsets received around 210 ng genomic DNA, equal to roughly 30,000 T cell genomes. Purified libraries were measured with a Qubit 3.0 fluorometer, size-checked on a Bioanalyzer 2100, and measured again with the KAPA Library Quantification kit. Every immunoSEQ 96-well plate was sequenced on a dedicated single-read 150-cycle Illumina NextSeq 550 flow cell. In the source study's methods: Because the immunoSEQ output included only junctional sequences and no quality scores, the filtering could not be the same as the filtering used for full-length reads. Sequences were annotated with PyIR, a Python wrapper for IgBLAST v1.9, and V/J genes and CDR3 were assigned using IMGT germline references. Reads were removed for weak V/J assignments (E-value above 1e-6), missing CDR3, stop codons, out-of-frame junctions, or ambiguous translated residues. V3J clonotypes were defined as sequences sharing an identical inferred V gene, J gene, and CDR3 amino acid sequence. The percentage overlap between two repertoires was calculated by dividing the number of shared unique clonotypes by the size of the smaller repertoire. Three approaches were used to assess repertoire richness: RTK rarefaction, the Chao1 estimator, and Recon v2.1 estimates of unobserved clonotypes. OLGA was used to compute generation probabilities for all TCRbeta clonotypes that the gDNA method yielded from a handful of donors. As stored in TCRdb, this immuneACCESS dataset retains in-frame rearrangements with V and J assigned. A fraction of the clones does not appear; measured against another copy, unresolved V genes explain less than half of the discrepancy, and the remainder lacks a known reason. V, J and clone size are taken as reported in that table, and D and trimming were inferred from the DNA itself. Present in this sample are almost 750,000 clones, 72% of which were seen just once. The ten most abundant clones make up under 2% of the sample.

Trimming removed 4 bases from V and 3 bases from J, leaving 7 bases between the germline ends. Per the germline V gene, SGHTA is the CDR1 and FQGNSA is the CDR2. CDR3 length: 12 amino acids, cysteine to phenylalanine. Only the CDR3 part of the read is kept: 36 bases, read in frame from the first base. The donors were healthy, HIV-negative adults with no recently reported acute infections or vaccinations. All donors were Caucasian adults living in Nashville, Tennessee, USA. CD4+ T cells were enriched by magnetic negative selection, after which naive cells were positively selected on CD45RA and the negative fraction was taken as the memory subset. After blood collection by leukapheresis, PBMCs were isolated using Ficoll-Histopaque density gradient centrifugation and then cryopreserved in the vapor phase of liquid nitrogen. Purity and quantity of every magnetically sorted T cell population were checked by analytical flow cytometry. Genomic DNA was isolated from each sorted fraction and quantified by UV absorbance on a Nanodrop 2000c.

The rearranged segments are TRBV7-2 and TRBJ2-7; the D gene cannot be named for sure. The origin of this receptor is a woman aged 25 to 45 in good health. The sample comprised memory CD4+ T cells sorted from blood. This specimen's cell subset or site label, interpreted: CD45RA-negative fraction. The DNA reads as follows: TGTGCCAGCAGCTCCTACCTCTACGAGCAGTACTTC. It translates to CASSSYLYEQYF.